The rows below give T cell receptor beta chains drawn from one sample of a study of T cell responses to AZD1222 COVID-19 vaccine. Assay used: immunoSEQ multiplex PCR; TCRdb lists only in-frame clones, some missing. The sample yields over 100,000 clones, 75% to 90% seen once. The sample in question was peripheral blood, obtained on day 0 of AZD1222 vaccination. These receptors all come from an adult in good health. Both conserved end residues are part of each CDR3. The order of the fields is J gene, V gene, D gene, clone size, CDR3 DNA, CDR3 protein. A D gene is named only where the DNA matches it firmly. Size values are once, few and many counts, or a class for expanded clones, and some rows have none.

>TRBJ1-2|TRBV27|-|-
TGTGCCAGCTACGGGGGCGGGGGCTACACCTTC
CASYGGGGYTF
>TRBJ2-2|TRBV3-1/TRBV3-2|TRBD1|few
TGTGCCAGCAGCCAGGGACAGGGGAACACCGGGGAGCTGTTTTTT
CASSQGQGNTGELFF
>TRBJ2-1|TRBV7-8|-|-
TGTGCCAGCAGCAAGACCCCAATCGGTGAGCAGTTCTTC
CASSKTPIGEQFF
>TRBJ1-3|TRBV9|-|-
TGTGCCAGCAGCGTAAGTTCCTCTGGAAACACCATATATTTT
CASSVSSSGNTIYF
>TRBJ2-7|TRBV10-3|TRBD2|-
TGTGCCATCAGTGAGGGAGCGGGGGGGCCTAACGAGCAGTACTTC
CAISEGAGGPNEQYF
>TRBJ1-1|TRBV29-1|-|-
TGCAGCGTTGAAGGATCGGGAGTGAACACTGAAGCTTTCTTT
CSVEGSGVNTEAFF
>TRBJ1-2|TRBV6-2/TRBV6-3|TRBD1|-
TGTGCCAGCAGTTACGTGGGGACAGGGGCGCGGAACTATGGCTACACCTTC
CASSYVGTGARNYGYTF
>TRBJ1-3|TRBV10-3|TRBD1|-
TGTGCCATAACAGGGGGCGCGGGAGACACCATATATTTT
CAITGGAGDTIYF
>TRBJ2-7|TRBV5-1|TRBD1|-
TGCGCCAGCAGCTTGGGGACAGGGTTATACGAGCAGTACTTC
CASSLGTGLYEQYF
>TRBJ1-2|TRBV7-2|-|-
TGTGCCAGCAGCTTAGCGCGACACTACGGCTACACCTTC
CASSLARHYGYTF
>TRBJ2-5|TRBV29-1|-|-
TGCAGCGTTGAGGAGGGGGGGTCGTCCCAGTACTTC
CSVEEGGSSQYF
>TRBJ2-1|TRBV5-1|TRBD1|-
TGCGCCAGCAGCCTTCATGGGACAGGGTCGTCCTACAATGAGCAGTTCTTC
CASSLHGTGSSYNEQFF
>TRBJ1-2|TRBV7-9|-|-
TGTGCCAGCAGCCGCCCCGGACAGCCCTATGGCTACACCTTC
CASSRPGQPYGYTF
>TRBJ2-5|TRBV14|-|-
TGTGCCAGCAGCGAGTTTACCCAAGAGACCCAGTACTTC
CASSEFTQETQYF
>TRBJ1-6|TRBV6-2/TRBV6-3|-|few
TGTGCCAGCAGCCTCGGAAATTCACCCCTCCACTTT
CASSLGNSPLHF
>TRBJ1-6|TRBV30|-|-
TGTGCCTTCGTTGGGACGGTTAATAATTCACCCCTCCACTTT
CAFVGTVNNSPLHF
>TRBJ2-1|TRBV6-5|-|-
TGTGCCAGCAGTTACTCGGCTAGCTGGTCCTACAATGAGCAGTTCTTC
CASSYSASWSYNEQFF
>TRBJ1-2|TRBV3-1/TRBV3-2|TRBD1|-
TGTGCCAGCAGCCAATCGACAGGGGGCGCCTCATCGTATTATGGCTACACCTTC
CASSQSTGGASSYYGYTF